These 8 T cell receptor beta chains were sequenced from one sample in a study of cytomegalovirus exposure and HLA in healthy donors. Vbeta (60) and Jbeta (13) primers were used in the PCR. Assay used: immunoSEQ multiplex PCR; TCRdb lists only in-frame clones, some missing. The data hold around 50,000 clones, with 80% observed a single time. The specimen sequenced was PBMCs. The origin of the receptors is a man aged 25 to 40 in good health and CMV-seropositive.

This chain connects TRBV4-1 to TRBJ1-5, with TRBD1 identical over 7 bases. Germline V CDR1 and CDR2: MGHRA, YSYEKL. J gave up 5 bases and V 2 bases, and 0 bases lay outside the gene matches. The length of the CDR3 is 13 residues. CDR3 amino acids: CASSQTGDQPQHF. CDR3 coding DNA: TGCGCCAGCAGCCAAACAGGGGATCAGCCCCAGCATTTT.

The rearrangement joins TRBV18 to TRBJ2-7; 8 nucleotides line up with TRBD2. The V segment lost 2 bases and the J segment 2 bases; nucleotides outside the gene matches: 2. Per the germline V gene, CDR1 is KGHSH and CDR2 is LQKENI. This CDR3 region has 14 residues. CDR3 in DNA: TGTGCCAGCTCACCATCGGGGGGGCCCTACGAGCAGTACTTC. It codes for CASSPSGGPYEQYF.

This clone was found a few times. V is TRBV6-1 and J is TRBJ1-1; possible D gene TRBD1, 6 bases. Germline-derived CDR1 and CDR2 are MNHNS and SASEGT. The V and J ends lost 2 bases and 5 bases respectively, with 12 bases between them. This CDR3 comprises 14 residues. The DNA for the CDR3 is TGTGCCAGCAGTGAACAGATGGGGGCTACTGAAGCTTTCTTT. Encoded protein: CASSEQMGATEAFF.

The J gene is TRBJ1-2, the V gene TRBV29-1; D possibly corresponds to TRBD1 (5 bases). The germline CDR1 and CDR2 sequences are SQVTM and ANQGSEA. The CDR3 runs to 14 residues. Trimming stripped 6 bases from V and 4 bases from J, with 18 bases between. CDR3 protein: CSVPIGVGGYGYTF. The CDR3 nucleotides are TGCAGCGTCCCAATAGGGGTTGGTGGCTATGGCTACACCTTC.

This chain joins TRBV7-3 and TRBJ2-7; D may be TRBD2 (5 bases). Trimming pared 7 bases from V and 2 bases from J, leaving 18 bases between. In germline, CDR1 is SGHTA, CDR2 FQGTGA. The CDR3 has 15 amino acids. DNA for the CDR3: TGTGCCAGCACCTTCTTACGGGGTCACCCCTACGAGCAGTACTTC. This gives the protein CASTFLRGHPYEQYF.

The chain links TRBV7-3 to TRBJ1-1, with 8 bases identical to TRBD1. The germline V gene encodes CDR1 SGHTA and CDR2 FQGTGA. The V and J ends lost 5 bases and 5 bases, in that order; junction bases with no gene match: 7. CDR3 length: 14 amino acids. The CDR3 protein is CASSGTGGRTEAFF. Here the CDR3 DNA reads TGTGCCAGCAGCGGAACAGGGGGGAGGACTGAAGCTTTCTTT.

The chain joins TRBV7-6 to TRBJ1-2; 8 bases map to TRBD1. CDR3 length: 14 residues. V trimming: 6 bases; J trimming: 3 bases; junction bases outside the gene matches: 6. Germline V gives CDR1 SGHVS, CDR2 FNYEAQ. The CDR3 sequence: CASRRPTGDYGYTF. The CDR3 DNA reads TGTGCCAGCAGACGCCCGACAGGGGACTATGGCTACACCTTC.

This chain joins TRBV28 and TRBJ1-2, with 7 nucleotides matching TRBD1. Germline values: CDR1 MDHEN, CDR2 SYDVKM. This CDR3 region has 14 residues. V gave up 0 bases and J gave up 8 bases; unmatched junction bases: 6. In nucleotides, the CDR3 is TGTGCCAGCAGTTTATGGCACAGGGGCGGCGGCTACACCTTC. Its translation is CASSLWHRGGGYTF.